This T cell receptor (beta chain) is from a study of T cell clonotyping in hematopoietic cell transplantation. Background on the study: Recipients' pretransplant samples followed cytoreduction. Whole-study results and caveats: Cells were unsorted, so CD4 and CD8 contributions were not separated.

Sequenced by immunoSEQ multiplex PCR; TCRdb stores in-frame clones only, minus some. The table includes around 28,000 clones, roughly 91% detected once. Germline values: CDR1 LGHNA, CDR2 YNFKEQ. With 0 bases removed from V and 3 bases from J, the gap between germline ends came to 12 bases. This CDR3 is built from 15 residues. Points on this clone: The antigen is undetermined.

Time point specified: recipient sample about 28 days before transplant, after cytoreduction. The specimen comprised peripheral blood mononuclear cells, sampled before stem cell transplant. The chain recombines TRBV4-2 with TRBJ2-7; a weak D match, TRBD2 (6 bases). The sequence was obtained from a man in his fifties with acute myeloid leukemia. Some clones in this sample may be carry-over from other donors' samples. The CDR3 protein is CASSQDSSADYEQYF. CDR3 DNA sequence: TGTGCCAGCAGCCAAGACTCTAGCGCGGACTACGAGCAGTACTTC.